This T cell receptor (beta chain) was recorded in a study of technical replicates of blood from several donors. TCRdb's copy holds only in-frame clones and misses some; the assay was immunoSEQ multiplex PCR. Found here are 70,000 to 85,000 clones, approximately 97% of them singletons; the top ten hold approximately 0.2%. Trimming shortened V by 8 bases and J by 2 bases, and 4 bases separated the two germline ends. Germline CDR1 SNHLY, CDR2 FYNNEI. CDR3 length equals 10 residues. The receptor was derived from a human donor in good health. The chain uses TRBV2 and TRBJ2-7; no clear D gene. Sequencing was performed on T cells isolated from PBMCs. CDR3 region: CASSTYEQYF. The CDR3 DNA reads as TGTGCCAGCTCCACCTACGAGCAGTACTTC.